The entry that follows covers one TCR beta chain sequence. The antigen it binds to is not known. Base-call qualities are not available, and no considerably larger clone is one nucleotide away. The library came from PCR. Reads for this sample came from an Illumina HiSeq 4000. High-throughput sequencing was used to profile the CDR3 region of the TCR beta-chain in every patient. Per the authors' processing: The researchers built a classifier to tell apart papillary thyroid cancer patients with distant metastasis, based on CDR3 differences among clinicopathological groups. The Shannon index was used to measure repertoire diversity, and the Morisita-Horn index was used to measure how similar tumor and blood repertoires were. Starting from the raw public reads, TCRdb applied fastp trimming at Q25, assembled clones with MiXCR and retained in-frame beta chains. These V and J calls rely on TCRdb rather than the paper's analysis. This sample holds about 47,000 clones; under 25% were observed only once. The top ten clones comprise around 3.6% of the sample.

No treatment had been received by any patient before thyroid surgery. The study retrospectively analysed patient clinical samples collected from about 2012 to 2019 using T-cell receptor beta sequencing. This record comes from a study of metastatic and nonmetastatic thyroid tumors (dated by TCRdb to the early 2020s). Looking at the study overall: The researchers compared repertoires between peripheral blood samples and tumor or nodule tissue samples from patients with malignant or benign thyroid disease. Overall results and qualifications from the work: In both blood and tumor samples, malignant tumors were reported to have significantly higher TCR beta diversity than benign nodules.

From cysteine to phenylalanine, the CDR3 is 13 amino acids long. The read is trimmed to its CDR3 DNA, 39 bases read in frame from base 1. V and J lose 5 bases and 5 bases, and a span of 13 bases separates them. CDR1 and CDR2 (SGHAT, FQNNGV) derive from the germline V gene. The chain links TRBV11-2 with TRBJ2-7, with an unclear D gene assignment. Sequences were obtained from blood. The sequence was obtained from a male donor with papillary thyroid cancer or a benign thyroid nodule (not recorded which). Some clones in this sample may be carry-over from other donors' samples. The sequenced DNA is TGTGCCAGCAGCCCCTGCGACACCCACGAGCAGTACTTC. Translation gives CASSPCDTHEQYF.